This T cell receptor (beta chain) stems from a study of T cell repertoires in cytomegalovirus infection. The table lists this clonotype with a few counts. The target antigen is unknown. One entry per CDR3 protein results from TCRdb running MiXCR on the reads. Here the sample spans 900,000 to 950,000 distinct CDR3 sequences, more than 25% being singletons. This clonotype was sampled from a human donor in good health (CMV status not recorded). Some clones in this sample may be carry-over from other donors' samples. The sequencing here drew on cultured CD8+ T cells from PBMCs, taken from culture after CMV antigen stimulation.

In DNA, the CDR3 is TGTGCCAGCAGTCCCCGAGGGGTATACGGGGAGACCCAGTACTTC. Translation gives CASSPRGVYGETQYF. The chain has TRBV28 and TRBJ2-5; TRBD1 or TRBD2 may be the D gene (5 bases each). The germline V and J ends were trimmed by 5 bases and 5 bases, with 18 bases remaining between them. The CDR3 is 15 residues long. Germline V lookup: CDR1 MDHEN, CDR2 SYDVKM.